This record concerns one T cell receptor (beta chain) sequence. The target antigen is unknown. Germline CDR1 LNHDA, CDR2 SQIVND (reference sequence). The CDR3 runs 18 residues. V trimming: 7 bases; J trimming: 9 bases; junction bases outside the gene matches: 20. With 60 Vbeta and 13 Jbeta primers, the PCR was carried out. Using immunoSEQ multiplex PCR, the repertoire was profiled, and TCRdb retains in-frame clones only, with some absent. The sample shows about 140,000 clones, approximately 80% of them seen only once. The data stem from a study of cytomegalovirus exposure and HLA in healthy donors. Study observations and caveats: Sequencing depth roughly uniform across donors was assumed in presence/absence analyses. By HLA locus, TCR association rates varied in a later analysis, with DRB1 showing the most and HLA-C the fewest. TCR beta sequences reportedly predicted most subjects' HLA-A and HLA-B alleles accurately. A missense variant in DCLRE1C was later tied to TCR beta V- and J-gene trimming.

This receptor was taken from a woman in her forties in good health and CMV-seronegative. This sequence joins TRBV19 and TRBJ2-1; 11 bases map to TRBD1. Sequencing input: PBMCs. The CDR3 bases are TGTGCCAGTAAAATGGGACAGGGGGTGATCGGGGCTAGCACTGAGCAGTTCTTC. Protein sequence: CASKMGQGVIGASTEQFF.